This TCR beta chain was sequenced during a study of neurological immune-mediated disorders. This clonotype occurred many times. Unsorted libraries were derived from 2 million PBMCs stored at -80 C. Synthesis of cDNA used 5'RACE (with 10-nucleotide random UMIs). TCRdb called the 5' RACE reads again in MiXCR, with one record for every CDR3 protein. The profile shows fewer than 85,000 distinct CDR3 sequences, around 5% of them singletons. This sequence was found in a woman in her seventies with multiple sclerosis. Sequenced: PBMCs.

This CDR3 is CASSVTSGPYNEQFF. The CDR3 coding sequence is TGTGCCAGCAGCGTCACTAGCGGGCCCTACAATGAGCAGTTCTTC. V is TRBV7-2 and J is TRBJ2-1; 9 bases fit TRBD2. The J segment lost 2 bases and the V segment lost 5 bases, leaving 4 bases of the junction unmatched. Germline CDR1 SGHTA, CDR2 FQGNSA. The CDR3 is 15 residues long.